Below, 20 T cell receptor beta chains from the same sample are listed, as sequenced in a study of OX40 agonist ivuxolimab in advanced cancers. TCRdb's table, derived via immunoSEQ multiplex PCR, lists solely in-frame clones and lacks some. The profile shows approximately 49,000 clones, about 81% of them singletons. Sequencing used CD4+ or CD8+ T cells sorted from blood, obtained in a trial of the OX40 agonist ivuxolimab. The receptor set was obtained from an adult with an advanced solid tumor such as melanoma, head and neck, liver or kidney cancer.

V gene TRBV6-1 combines with J gene TRBJ2-5; perhaps D is TRBD1 or TRBD2 (6 bases each). The CDR3 covers 14 residues. V lost 0 bases, J lost 4 bases, and 9 bases lay in between. Germline V gives CDR1 MNHNS, CDR2 SASEGT. CDR3 nucleotide sequence: TGTGCCAGCAGTGAAGCTGGGGGGCGAGAGACCCAGTACTTC. It specifies CASSEAGGRETQYF.

The J gene is TRBJ2-3, the V gene TRBV11-2; no definite D call. Trimming cost V 5 bases and J 4 bases, with 16 bases left between them. In germline, CDR1 is SGHAT, CDR2 FQNNGV. The CDR3 has 15 amino acids. The CDR3 DNA reads TGTGCCAGCAGCACCGTCAGAGGACGGGCAGATACGCAGTATTTT. Translated: CASSTVRGRADTQYF.

The rearrangement links TRBV6-5 to TRBJ2-1; 8 nucleotides line up with TRBD2. The CDR3 is 14 amino acids. Trimming removed 2 bases from V and 5 bases from J; junction bases left unmatched: 2. Germline lookup yields CDR1 MNHEY and CDR2 SVGAGI. The chain's CDR3 is CASSYKLADNEQFF. In DNA, the CDR3 is TGTGCCAGCAGTTACAAACTAGCGGACAATGAGCAGTTCTTC.

As DNA, the CDR3 is TGTGCCAGCAGAGAATACCGGGATTCACCCCTCCACTTT. It encodes CASREYRDSPLHF. The chain carries TRBV28 and TRBJ1-6; D unresolved. V lost 6 bases to trimming and J lost 8 bases, with 11 bases between them. The CDR3 totals 13 residues. In germline, CDR1 is MDHEN, CDR2 SYDVKM.

The chain uses TRBV27 and TRBJ2-3; D unresolved. The CDR3 loop spans 14 amino acids. Trimming stripped 0 bases from V and 0 bases from J, with 4 bases between. CDR1 and CDR2 from the germline V gene are MNHEY and SMNVEV (reference sequence). The CDR3 loop is CASSLSKSTDTQYF. The CDR3 bases are TGTGCCAGCAGTTTATCCAAAAGCACAGATACGCAGTATTTT.

The chain combines TRBV19 with TRBJ2-3; 9 nucleotides align to TRBD2. J was trimmed by 1 base and V by 10 bases; bases with no gene match: 12. Germline-derived CDR1 and CDR2 are LNHDA and SQIVND (reference sequence). This CDR3 is 16 amino acids long. The CDR3 reads CATRAHLAGRTDTQYF. The CDR3 DNA sequence: TGTGCCACCCGAGCCCATCTAGCGGGGCGCACAGATACGCAGTATTTT.

The rearrangement uses TRBV7-3 and TRBJ1-1; D is uncertain. Germline V gene data show CDR1 as SGHTA and CDR2 as FQGTGA. The CDR3 spans 13 residues. Between the trimmed V and J ends, which lost 1 base and 3 bases, there was a span of 6 bases. CDR3 residues: CASSLNYDTEAFF. CDR3 DNA: TGTGCCAGCAGCTTAAATTATGACACTGAAGCTTTCTTT. Combining the CDR3 with reference TRBV7-3 and TRBJ1-1 gives the whole variable domain GAGVSQTPSNKVTEKGKYVELRCDPISGHTALYWYRQSLGQGPEFLIYFQGTGAADDSGLPNDRFFAVRPEGSVSTLKIQRTERGDSAVYLCASSLNYDTEAFFGQGTRLTVV.

The gene calls are TRBV28 and TRBJ2-3, with D unclear. CDR3 size: 12 residues. The germline V gene has CDR1 MDHEN and CDR2 SYDVKM. Trimming shortened V by 3 bases and J by 5 bases, and 6 bases separated the two germline ends. The CDR3 sequence: CASSFGLDTQYF. The CDR3 nucleotides read TGTGCCAGCAGTTTCGGGTTAGATACGCAGTATTTT.

The chain combines TRBV5-6 with TRBJ1-5; 7 bases are a match to TRBD1. This CDR3 spans 15 amino acids. Germline V gene lookup returns CDR1 SGHDT and CDR2 YYEEEE. The ends lost 4 bases at V and 2 bases at J; junction bases unmatched: 6. CDR3 coding DNA: TGTGCCAGCAGCCAGTTCGGGACAGGCAATCAGCCCCAGCATTTT. Its protein is CASSQFGTGNQPQHF.

The gene calls are TRBV6-1 and TRBJ1-5; tentative D call: TRBD1 (5 bases). CDR3 length: 13 amino acids. The V and J ends lost 4 bases and 7 bases respectively, with 11 bases between them. Germline V gene sequence: CDR1 MNHNS, CDR2 SASEGT. The CDR3 loop reads CASSAGNYQPQHF. CDR3 coding DNA: TGTGCCAGCAGTGCAGGGAACTACCAGCCCCAGCATTTT.

The chain combines TRBV5-1 with TRBJ2-5; 8 bases align to TRBD1. Unmatched junction bases numbered 8, after V lost 4 bases and J lost 3 bases. The CDR3 extends over 15 amino acids. Germline V lookup: CDR1 SGHRS, CDR2 YFSETQ. This CDR3 reads CASSPDPGQEETQYF. DNA of the CDR3: TGCGCCAGCAGCCCTGATCCGGGACAGGAAGAGACCCAGTACTTC.

The chain uses TRBV18 and TRBJ2-7, with D unclear. The germline V and J ends were trimmed by 3 bases and 5 bases, with 5 bases remaining between them. CDR3 length equals 11 residues. Germline V gives CDR1 KGHSH, CDR2 LQKENI. This CDR3 reads CASSPRDEQYF. Here the CDR3 DNA reads TGTGCCAGCTCACCTCGGGACGAGCAGTACTTC.

This clone has only one observation. This sequence joins TRBV7-8 and TRBJ2-7; no firm D call. Between the trimmed V and J ends, which lost 1 base and 5 bases, there was a span of 15 bases. Germline V lookup: CDR1 SGHVS, CDR2 FQNEAQ. This CDR3 region has 15 residues. The CDR3 is CASSLEGSLRHEQYF. CDR3 sequence (DNA): TGTGCCAGCAGCTTAGAAGGTTCTTTACGGCACGAGCAGTACTTC.

The rearrangement joins TRBV18 to TRBJ2-1; weak D call: TRBD1 (6 bases). With 1 base removed from V and 5 bases from J, the gap between germline ends came to 9 bases. Germline assignment: CDR1 KGHSH and CDR2 LQKENI. The CDR3 is 14 amino acids. The DNA of the CDR3 is TGTGCCAGCTCACCACAGACAGGTCACAATGAGCAGTTCTTC. Protein sequence: CASSPQTGHNEQFF.

Here the CDR3 reads CASSLGLAVSYNEQFF. The CDR3 DNA reads TGCGCCAGCAGCTTGGGACTAGCGGTTTCCTACAATGAGCAGTTCTTC. The genes are TRBV5-1 and TRBJ2-1; TRBD2 agrees at 9 bases. Germline trimming cut 0 bases from V and 1 base from J; bases unmatched to any gene: 2. The CDR3 length is 16 residues. Germline CDR1 and CDR2: SGHRS and YFSETQ.

The rearrangement links TRBV10-3 to TRBJ2-7; D not certain. This CDR3 comprises 13 residues. The germline V gene encodes CDR1 ENHRY and CDR2 SYGVKD. V lost 11 bases, J lost 2 bases, and 16 bases lay in between. This chain's CDR3 is CASQNVGAYEQYF. DNA of the CDR3: TGTGCCTCCCAAAATGTGGGCGCCTACGAGCAGTACTTC.

The chain recombines TRBV28 with TRBJ2-4; D is unresolved. This CDR3 region has 14 residues. Per the germline V gene, CDR1 is MDHEN and CDR2 is SYDVKM. Deletions cut 5 bases from V and 7 bases from J, with 15 bases between. The CDR3 reads CASSLILRGNIQYF. CDR3 coding DNA: TGTGCCAGCAGTCTAATTCTTCGTGGGAACATTCAGTACTTC.

This rearrangement joins TRBV6-5 to TRBJ2-3, with TRBD1 matching 8 bases. V shed 4 bases, J shed 4 bases, and the junction held 4 bases outside the gene matches. CDR3 length: 14 residues. Germline V lookup: CDR1 MNHEY, CDR2 SVGAGI. The CDR3 nucleotides read TGTGCCAGCAGTTCCAGGACAGGGCCAGATACGCAGTATTTT. It is translated as CASSSRTGPDTQYF.

The chain combines TRBV28 with TRBJ2-1; 10 bases align to TRBD2. The CDR3 extends over 17 amino acids. CDR1 and CDR2 (germline): MDHEN, SYDVKM. Trimming at V came to 6 bases and at J to 5 bases, leaving 13 bases not matched to a gene. In nucleotides, the CDR3 is TGTGCCAGCAGCCGAGTTCCGGGACTAGCGCAGAACAATGAGCAGTTCTTC. Translated, it gives CASSRVPGLAQNNEQFF.

The gene calls are TRBV6-5 and TRBJ1-5, with 7 bases fitting TRBD1. Germline V CDR1 and CDR2: MNHEY, SVGAGI. J gave up 4 bases and V 5 bases, and 5 bases lay outside the gene matches. This CDR3 spans 14 amino acids. The CDR3: CASSRDRDNQPQHF. The DNA for the CDR3 is TGTGCCAGCAGTCGCGACAGGGATAATCAGCCCCAGCATTTT.